One sample yielded the 27 T cell receptor beta chains listed below, sequenced in a study of blood T cell repertoires in COVID-19. Sequencing used immunoSEQ multiplex PCR; TCRdb keeps in-frame clones, though not all of them. The sample includes a few hundred thousand clones, about 86% of them seen just once. The specimen was PBMCs or T cells enriched from blood (not recorded which). These receptors were obtained from a woman in her thirties or forties with acute COVID-19.

The chain combines TRBV19 with TRBJ1-2, with 11 bases aligning to TRBD1. The CDR3 is made up of 15 amino acids. Trimming cost V 4 bases and J 3 bases; bases outside gene matches: 4. Germline assignment: CDR1 LNHDA and CDR2 SQIVND (reference sequence). This chain's CDR3 is CASSKGTGGDYGYTF. As DNA, the CDR3 is TGTGCCAGTAGTAAGGGGACAGGGGGAGACTATGGCTACACCTTC.

This clone has just a few counts. The V gene is TRBV14, the J gene TRBJ2-1; maybe TRBD2 (5 bases). CDR1 is SGHDN, CDR2 FVKESK, per germline. There are 17 residues in the CDR3. The ends were cut back, 2 bases at V and 6 bases at J, with 20 bases in the middle. DNA for the CDR3: TGTGCCAGCAGCCAATGGATCGGTGGGAGCCTCCCCAATGAGCAGTTCTTC. It specifies CASSQWIGGSLPNEQFF.

The chain employs TRBV5-1 and TRBJ2-6, with D possibly TRBD2 on 5 matching bases. V lost 0 bases and J lost 0, with 7 bases in between. CDR1 SGHRS and CDR2 YFSETQ come from the germline V gene. CDR3 length equals 16 residues. CDR3 loop: CASSLGGISGANVLTF. The CDR3 nucleotides read TGCGCCAGCAGCTTGGGAGGGATCTCTGGGGCCAACGTCCTGACTTTC.

This clone was detected once. V is TRBV28 and J is TRBJ2-3; TRBD2 aligns across 8 bases. The CDR3 is 16 residues long. V shed 7 bases, J shed 4 bases, and the junction held 13 bases outside the gene matches. The germline V gene has CDR1 MDHEN and CDR2 SYDVKM. In DNA form, the CDR3 reads TGTGCCAGCACATCCCCGAGCGGGAGTATCGCAGATACGCAGTATTTT. It specifies CASTSPSGSIADTQYF.

This clone was found a few times. This rearrangement joins TRBV18 to TRBJ2-4; 13 nucleotides agree with TRBD2. Per the germline V gene, CDR1 is KGHSH and CDR2 is LQKENI. V gave up 1 base and J gave up 9 bases; unmatched junction bases: 9. This CDR3 spans 17 amino acids. CDR3: CASSPRTSGGGGSIQYF. CDR3 nucleotide sequence: TGTGCCAGCTCACCACGGACTAGCGGGGGCGGAGGGAGCATTCAGTACTTC.

The V and J genes are TRBV19 and TRBJ1-5; a weak D match, TRBD1 (5 bases). The CDR3 consists of 14 residues. Germline V gene sequence: CDR1 LNHDA, CDR2 SQIVND (reference sequence). V lost 2 bases and J lost 6, with 11 bases in between. DNA for the CDR3: TGTGCCAGTAGTATACAGGGTAAGGGTCAGCCCCAGCATTTT. Translated: CASSIQGKGQPQHF.

The chain uses TRBV28 and TRBJ1-3; the D gene is possibly TRBD1 (6 bases). Germline assignment: CDR1 MDHEN and CDR2 SYDVKM. Trimming stripped 6 bases from V and 16 bases from J, with 13 bases between. The CDR3 sequence is 10 residues long. CDR3 sequence (DNA): TGTGCCAGCAGGGCAGGGGTGTGGTATTTT. Translated, it gives CASRAGVWYF. Filled out from reference TRBV28 and TRBJ1-3, the complete variable domain reads DVKVTQSSRYLVKRTGEKVFLECVQDMDHENMFWYRQDPGLGLRLIYFSYDVKMKEKGDIPEGYSVSREKKERFSLILESASTNQTSMYLCASRAGVWYFGEGSWLTVV.

The chain's CDR3 is CASSYPGEGAGELFF. In DNA, the CDR3 is TGTGCCAGCAGCTACCCGGGTGAGGGCGCCGGGGAGCTGTTTTTT. The chain combines TRBV3-1 (or the pseudogene TRBV3-2) with TRBJ2-2, with D perhaps TRBD2 (5 bases). V lost 5 bases and J lost 6, with 16 bases in between. The CDR3 contains 15 residues. Germline lookup yields CDR1 LGHDT and CDR2 YNNKEL (reference sequence).

The V call is TRBV12-3 or TRBV12-4, the J call TRBJ2-7; D gene unclear. V dropped 3 bases and J dropped 6 bases, with 6 bases sitting between them. The CDR3 extends over 11 amino acids. The DNA of the CDR3 is TGTGCCAGCAGTTTTTCGGGCGAGCAGTACTTC. It yields the protein CASSFSGEQYF.

This chain links TRBV7-9 with TRBJ1-2; D ambiguous. There are 14 residues in the CDR3. Looked up from germline, CDR1 is SEHNR and CDR2 is FQNEAQ (reference sequence). V gave up 0 bases and J gave up 4 bases, with 9 bases separating them. CDR3 sequence reads: CASSLATLSYGYTF. The CDR3 region has the DNA TGTGCCAGCAGCTTAGCGACTCTTAGCTATGGCTACACCTTC.

The CDR3 loop reads CASSPTRLADLWEQYF. The CDR3 region has the DNA TGTGCCAGCAGCCCTACTCGACTAGCGGATTTGTGGGAGCAGTACTTC. The V and J genes are TRBV6-2 or TRBV6-3 and TRBJ2-7, with 9 bases identical to TRBD2. The CDR3 consists of 16 residues. The germline V gene encodes CDR1 MNHEY and CDR2 SVGEGT. V was pared by 6 bases and J by 7 bases, with 16 bases of the junction left unmatched.

The chain has TRBV3-1 (or the pseudogene TRBV3-2) and TRBJ1-5; a possible D gene is TRBD1 (6 bases). The CDR3 is made up of 15 amino acids. The V end lost 4 bases, the J end lost 5 bases, and 15 bases lay between the germline ends. Germline V CDR1 and CDR2: LGHDT, YNNKEL (reference sequence). CDR3 in amino acids: CASSRSGARDQPQHF. In DNA form, the CDR3 reads TGTGCCAGCAGCCGGTCAGGGGCGCGTGATCAGCCCCAGCATTTT.

The chain employs TRBV11-2 and TRBJ2-3; 7 nucleotides line up with TRBD2. The CDR3 sequence is 18 residues long. Losses at the gene ends were 5 bases for V and 3 bases for J; bases not matched to a gene: 17. Per germline, CDR1 SGHAT and CDR2 FQNNGV. As DNA, the CDR3 is TGTGCCAGCAGCCGAAAGGTTTCGAAGACTAGCATAACAGATACGCAGTATTTT. This codes for CASSRKVSKTSITDTQYF.

For the CDR3, the DNA is TGTGCCAGCAGTTCGCAAAGACAGGGGTACCGGGGCAATCAGCCCCAGCATTTT. Translating gives CASSSQRQGYRGNQPQHF. The V gene is TRBV28, the J gene TRBJ1-5, with 8 bases fitting TRBD1. Trimming took 4 bases from V and 2 from J; bases not matched to a gene: 13. The CDR3 is 18 amino acids. Germline V lookup: CDR1 MDHEN, CDR2 SYDVKM.

The CDR3 DNA reads as TGTGCCAGCAGTCTAGCGGGAGCCCCCCGTGCCCAGTACTTC. This translates into CASSLAGAPRAQYF. This rearrangement joins TRBV6-2 or TRBV6-3 to TRBJ2-5; 10 bases match TRBD2. Germline V gene sequence: CDR1 MNHEY, CDR2 SVGEGT. CDR3 length: 14 residues. V lost 5 bases, J lost 9 bases, and 9 bases stayed unmatched.

The chain uses TRBV6-1 and TRBJ2-1; 7 bases line up with TRBD1. Germline CDR1 MNHNS, CDR2 SASEGT. V lost 2 bases to trimming and J lost 7 bases; unmatched junction nucleotides: 11. The CDR3 totals 16 residues. CDR3: CASSEPGQAPQNEQFF. In DNA form, the CDR3 reads TGTGCCAGCAGTGAACCAGGACAGGCACCCCAAAATGAGCAGTTCTTC.

The V and J genes are TRBV5-6 and TRBJ2-1; 13 positions match TRBD2. The CDR3 is made up of 18 amino acids. Trimming cost V 5 bases and J 0 bases; bases outside gene matches: 8. Germline CDR1 and CDR2: SGHDT and YYEEEE. The CDR3 reads CASRSGTSGAYSYNEQFF. The CDR3 region has the DNA TGTGCCAGCAGAAGCGGGACTAGCGGGGCATACTCCTACAATGAGCAGTTCTTC.

This clone was seen a handful of times. This chain uses TRBV20-1 with TRBJ2-7; TRBD2 agrees at 9 bases. Trimming took 3 bases from V and 3 from J; bases not matched to a gene: 6. This CDR3 is 14 amino acids long. Per the germline V gene, CDR1 is DFQATT and CDR2 is SNEGSKA (reference sequence). Here the CDR3 reads CSASGGGASYEQYF. CDR3 nucleotides: TGCAGTGCTAGTGGCGGGGGGGCGAGCTACGAGCAGTACTTC.

This clone showed up just a few times. V and J are TRBV5-6 and TRBJ2-3; D is ambiguous. CDR1 SGHDT and CDR2 YYEEEE come from the germline V gene. This CDR3 has 11 residues. Trimming shortened V by 0 bases and J by 6 bases, and 2 bases separated the two germline ends. The CDR3 coding sequence is TGTGCCAGCAGCTTGGCGGATACGCAGTATTTT. It translates to CASSLADTQYF.

This sequence joins TRBV28 and TRBJ1-5; D possibly corresponds to TRBD1 (6 bases). There are 12 residues in the CDR3. Germline V gene lookup returns CDR1 MDHEN and CDR2 SYDVKM. V gave up 8 bases and J gave up 4 bases, with 9 bases separating them. The CDR3 sequence is CASGGGNQPQHF. CDR3 bases: TGTGCCAGCGGGGGCGGTAATCAGCCCCAGCATTTT.

This rearrangement joins TRBV11-3 to TRBJ2-2; D call uncertain. Trimming removed 3 bases at V and 6 bases at J, with 8 bases between. Germline V gene sequence: CDR1 SGHNT, CDR2 YENEEA. This CDR3 is 13 amino acids long. The CDR3 loop reads CASSFLPAGELFF. CDR3 bases: TGTGCCAGCAGCTTCTTGCCGGCCGGGGAGCTGTTTTTT.

This rearrangement joins TRBV4-3 to TRBJ2-7, with TRBD2 matching 8 bases. V trimming: 4 bases; J trimming: 6 bases; junction bases outside the gene matches: 11. This CDR3 comprises 15 residues. The V gene's germline CDR1 is LGHNA and CDR2 YSLEER. The CDR3 loop is CASSPSSSGSGEQYF. As DNA, the CDR3 is TGCGCCAGCAGCCCGAGTTCTAGCGGGTCGGGCGAGCAGTACTTC.

The genes are TRBV5-1 and TRBJ2-7; 9 bases agree with TRBD1. This CDR3 region has 16 residues. CDR1 SGHRS and CDR2 YFSETQ come from the germline V gene. V lost 4 bases, J lost 3 bases, and 11 bases stayed unmatched. CDR3: CASSLQGASGHYEQYF. CDR3 DNA sequence: TGCGCCAGCAGCCTACAGGGGGCTAGCGGCCACTACGAGCAGTACTTC.

This clone has more than one count but fewer than ten. The V and J genes are TRBV6-2 or TRBV6-3 and TRBJ2-1, with 9 bases identical to TRBD2. The germline V gene has CDR1 MNHEY and CDR2 SVGEGT. V gave up 2 bases and J gave up 2 bases; unmatched junction bases: 13. The CDR3 sequence is 19 residues long. The CDR3 DNA is TGTGCCAGCAGTTACCCGCGAAGTACTAGCGGGCGGACCTACAATGAGCAGTTCTTC. Translating gives CASSYPRSTSGRTYNEQFF.

The chain links TRBV29-1 to TRBJ1-1; 8 bases are a match to TRBD1. The CDR3 consists of 15 residues. Germline V CDR1 and CDR2: SQVTM, ANQGSEA. The V gene end was trimmed by 4 bases and the J gene end by 1 base; junction bases not matched to a gene: 8. As DNA, the CDR3 is TGCAGCGTTGGGACAGGGATGTGGGAGAACACTGAAGCTTTCTTT. It translates to CSVGTGMWENTEAFF.

This clone was seen a handful of times. J is TRBJ1-2 and V is TRBV15; 8 bases agree with TRBD1. Germline CDR1 LNHNV, CDR2 YYDKDF (reference sequence). The CDR3 has 15 amino acids. V shed 0 bases, J shed 7 bases, and the junction held 7 bases outside the gene matches. The CDR3 spells CATSRDQTGESGYTF. Written as DNA, the CDR3 is TGTGCCACCAGCAGAGACCAGACAGGGGAGAGTGGCTACACCTTC.

V is TRBV28 and J is TRBJ1-3; D is undetermined. The CDR3 runs to 11 residues. Trimming took 5 bases from V and 5 from J, leaving 4 bases between them. Germline V gene sequence: CDR1 MDHEN, CDR2 SYDVKM. The CDR3 spells CASSLRNTIYF. The CDR3 nucleotides read TGTGCCAGCAGTCTTCGAAACACCATATATTTT.